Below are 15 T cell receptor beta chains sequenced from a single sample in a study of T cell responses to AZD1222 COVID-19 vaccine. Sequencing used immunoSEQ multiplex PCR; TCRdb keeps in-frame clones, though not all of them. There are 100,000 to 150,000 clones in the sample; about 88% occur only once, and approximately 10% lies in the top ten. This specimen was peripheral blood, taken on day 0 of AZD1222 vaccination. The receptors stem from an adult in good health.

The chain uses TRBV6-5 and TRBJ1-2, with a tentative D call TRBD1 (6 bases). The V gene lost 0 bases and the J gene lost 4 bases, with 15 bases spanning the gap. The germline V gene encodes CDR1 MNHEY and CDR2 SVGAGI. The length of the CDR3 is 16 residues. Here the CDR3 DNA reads TGTGCCAGCAGTTACTCGAGTTGGGACACCGCCTATGGCTACACCTTC. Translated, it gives CASSYSSWDTAYGYTF.

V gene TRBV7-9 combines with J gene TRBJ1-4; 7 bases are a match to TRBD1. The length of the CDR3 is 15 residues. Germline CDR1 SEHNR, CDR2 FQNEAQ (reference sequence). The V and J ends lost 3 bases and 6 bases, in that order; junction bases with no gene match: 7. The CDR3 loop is CASSFTGTADEKLFF. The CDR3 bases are TGTGCCAGCAGCTTCACCGGGACAGCGGATGAAAAACTGTTTTTT.

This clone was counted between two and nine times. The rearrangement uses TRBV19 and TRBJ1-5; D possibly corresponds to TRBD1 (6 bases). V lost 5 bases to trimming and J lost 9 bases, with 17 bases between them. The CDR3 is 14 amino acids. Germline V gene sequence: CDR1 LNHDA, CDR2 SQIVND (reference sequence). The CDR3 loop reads CASSERTEDRPQHF. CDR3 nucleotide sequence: TGTGCCAGTAGTGAAAGGACAGAGGATCGGCCCCAGCATTTT.

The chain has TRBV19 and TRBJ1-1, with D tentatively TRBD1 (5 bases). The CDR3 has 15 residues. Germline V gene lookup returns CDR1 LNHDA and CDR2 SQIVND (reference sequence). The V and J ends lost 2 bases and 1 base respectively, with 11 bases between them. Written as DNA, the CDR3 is TGTGCCAGTAGTATACAGGGTTTGGCGAACACTGAAGCTTTCTTT. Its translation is CASSIQGLANTEAFF.

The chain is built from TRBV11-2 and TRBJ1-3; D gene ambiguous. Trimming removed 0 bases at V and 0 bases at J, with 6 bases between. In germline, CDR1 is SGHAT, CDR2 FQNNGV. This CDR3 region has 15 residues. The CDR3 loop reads CASSLDPSSGNTIYF. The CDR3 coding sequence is TGTGCCAGCAGCTTAGATCCCAGCTCTGGAAACACCATATATTTT.

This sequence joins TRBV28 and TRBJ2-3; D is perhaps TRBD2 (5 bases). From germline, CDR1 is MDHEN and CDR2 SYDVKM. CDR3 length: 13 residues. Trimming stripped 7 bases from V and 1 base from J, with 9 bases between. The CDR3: CASNRDRTDTQYF. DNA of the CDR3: TGTGCCAGCAATCGGGATCGCACAGATACGCAGTATTTT.

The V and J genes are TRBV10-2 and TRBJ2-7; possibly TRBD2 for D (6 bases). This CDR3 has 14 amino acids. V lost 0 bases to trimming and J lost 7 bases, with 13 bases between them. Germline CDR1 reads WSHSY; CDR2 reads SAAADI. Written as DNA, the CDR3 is TGCGCCAGCAGTGAGTCACCGACTAGTGGGGAGCAGTACTTC. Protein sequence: CASSESPTSGEQYF.

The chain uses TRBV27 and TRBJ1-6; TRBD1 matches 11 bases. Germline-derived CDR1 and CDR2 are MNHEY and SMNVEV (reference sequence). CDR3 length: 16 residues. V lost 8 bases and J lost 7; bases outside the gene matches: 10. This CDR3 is CASSTDRGLLNSPLHF. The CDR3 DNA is TGTGCCAGCTCAACGGACAGGGGGCTATTGAATTCACCCCTCCACTTT.

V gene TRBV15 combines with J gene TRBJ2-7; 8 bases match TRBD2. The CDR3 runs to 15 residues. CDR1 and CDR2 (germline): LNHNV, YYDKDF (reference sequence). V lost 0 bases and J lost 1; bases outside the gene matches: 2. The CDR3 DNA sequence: TGTGCCACCAGCAGAGAAGGCGGGAGGTCCTACGAGCAGTACTTC. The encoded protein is CATSREGGRSYEQYF.

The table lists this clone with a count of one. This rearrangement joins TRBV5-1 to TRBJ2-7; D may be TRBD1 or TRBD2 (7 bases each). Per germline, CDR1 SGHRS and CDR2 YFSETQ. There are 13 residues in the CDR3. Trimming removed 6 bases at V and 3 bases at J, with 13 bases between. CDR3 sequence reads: CASTQGGDYEQYF. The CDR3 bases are TGCGCCAGCACCCAGGGGGGGGACTACGAGCAGTACTTC.

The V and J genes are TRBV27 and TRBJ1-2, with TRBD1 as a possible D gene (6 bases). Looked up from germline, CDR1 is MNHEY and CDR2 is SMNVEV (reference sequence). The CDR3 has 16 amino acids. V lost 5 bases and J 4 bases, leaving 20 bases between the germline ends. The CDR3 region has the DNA TGTGCCAGCAGTCCCTCGTCGGGACAACTAACCTATGGCTACACCTTC. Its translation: CASSPSSGQLTYGYTF.

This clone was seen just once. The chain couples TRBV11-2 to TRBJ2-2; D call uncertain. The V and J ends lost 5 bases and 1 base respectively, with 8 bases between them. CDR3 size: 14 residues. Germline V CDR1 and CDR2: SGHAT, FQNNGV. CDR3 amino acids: CASSRPQNTGELFF. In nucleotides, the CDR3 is TGTGCCAGCAGCCGTCCCCAGAACACCGGGGAGCTGTTTTTT.

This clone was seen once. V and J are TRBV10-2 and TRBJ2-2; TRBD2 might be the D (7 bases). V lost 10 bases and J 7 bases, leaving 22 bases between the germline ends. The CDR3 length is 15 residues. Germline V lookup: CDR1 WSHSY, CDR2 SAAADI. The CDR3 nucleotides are TGCGCCACCCACGGAGCGGGAAAAGGGGGCGGGGAGCTGTTTTTT. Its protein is CATHGAGKGGGELFF.

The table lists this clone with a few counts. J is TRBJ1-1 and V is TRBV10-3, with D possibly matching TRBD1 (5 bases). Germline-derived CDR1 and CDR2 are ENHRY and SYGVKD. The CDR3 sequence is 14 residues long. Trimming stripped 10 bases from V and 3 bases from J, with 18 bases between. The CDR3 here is CATRYSDIYTEAFF. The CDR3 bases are TGTGCCACCCGGTACTCGGACATTTACACTGAAGCTTTCTTT.

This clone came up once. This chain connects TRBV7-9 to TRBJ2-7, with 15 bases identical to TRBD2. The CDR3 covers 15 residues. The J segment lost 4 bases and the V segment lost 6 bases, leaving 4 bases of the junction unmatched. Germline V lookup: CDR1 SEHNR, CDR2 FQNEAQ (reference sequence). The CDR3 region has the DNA TGTGCCAGCAGTTCTGGACTAGCGGGGGGGTACGAGCAGTACTTC. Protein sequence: CASSSGLAGGYEQYF. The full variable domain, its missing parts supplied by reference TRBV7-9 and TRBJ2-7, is DTGVSQNPRHKITKRGQNVTFRCDPISEHNRLYWYRQTLGQGPEFLTYFQNEAQLEKSRLLSDRFSAERPKGSFSTLEIQRTEQGDSAMYLCASSSGLAGGYEQYFGPGTRLTVT.